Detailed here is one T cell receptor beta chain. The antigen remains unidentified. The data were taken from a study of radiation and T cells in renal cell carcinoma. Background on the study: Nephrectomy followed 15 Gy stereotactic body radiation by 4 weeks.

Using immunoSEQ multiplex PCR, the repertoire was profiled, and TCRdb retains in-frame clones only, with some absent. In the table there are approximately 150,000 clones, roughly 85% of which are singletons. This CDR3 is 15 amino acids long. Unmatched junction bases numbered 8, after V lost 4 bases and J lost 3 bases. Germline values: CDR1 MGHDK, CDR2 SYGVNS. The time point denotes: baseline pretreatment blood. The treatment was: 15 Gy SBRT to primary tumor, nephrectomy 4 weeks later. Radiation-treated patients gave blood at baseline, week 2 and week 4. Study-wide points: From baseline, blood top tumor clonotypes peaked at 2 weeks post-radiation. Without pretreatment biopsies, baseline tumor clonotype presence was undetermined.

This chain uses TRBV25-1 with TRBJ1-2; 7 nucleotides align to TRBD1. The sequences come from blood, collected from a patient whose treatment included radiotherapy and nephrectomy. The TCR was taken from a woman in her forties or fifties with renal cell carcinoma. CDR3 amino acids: CASSARQGRHYGYTF. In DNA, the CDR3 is TGTGCCAGCAGTGCAAGACAGGGTCGTCACTATGGCTACACCTTC.